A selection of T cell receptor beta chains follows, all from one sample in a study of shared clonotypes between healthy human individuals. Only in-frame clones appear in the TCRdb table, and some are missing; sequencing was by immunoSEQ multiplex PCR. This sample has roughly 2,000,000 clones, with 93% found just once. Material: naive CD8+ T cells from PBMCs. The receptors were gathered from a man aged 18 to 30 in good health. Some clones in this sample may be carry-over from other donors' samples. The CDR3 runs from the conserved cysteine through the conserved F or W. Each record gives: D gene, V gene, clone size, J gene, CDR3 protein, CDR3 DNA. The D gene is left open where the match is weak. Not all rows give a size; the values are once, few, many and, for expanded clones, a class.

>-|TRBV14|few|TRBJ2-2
CASSHGILGNTGELFF
TGTGCCAGCAGCCACGGTATATTAGGGAACACCGGGGAGCTGTTTTTT
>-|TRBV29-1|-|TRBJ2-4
CSVDEDIQYF
TGCAGCGTTGATGAGGACATTCAGTACTTC
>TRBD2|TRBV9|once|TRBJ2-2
CASSVGLATNTGELFF
TGTGCCAGCAGCGTAGGACTAGCGACTAACACCGGGGAGCTGTTTTTT
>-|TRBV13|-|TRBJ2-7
CASSLGAGVGSSEQYF
TGTGCCAGCAGCTTAGGGGCCGGGGTTGGGTCCTCCGAGCAGTACTTC
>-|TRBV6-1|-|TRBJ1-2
CASSEWGYTF
TGTGCCAGCAGTGAATGGGGCTACACCTTC
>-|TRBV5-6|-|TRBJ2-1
CASSSHYLRTDYNEQFF
TGTGCCAGCAGCTCCCACTACCTACGGACAGACTACAATGAGCAGTTCTTC
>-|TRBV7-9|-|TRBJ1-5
CASSLGGAAQHF
TGTGCCAGCAGCTTAGGCGGGGCGGCCCAGCATTTT
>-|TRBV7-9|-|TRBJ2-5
CASSLAAGQRETQYF
TGTGCCAGCAGCTTAGCTGCGGGACAACGGGAGACCCAGTACTTC
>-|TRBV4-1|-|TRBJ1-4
CASSPHYRATNEKLFF
TGCGCCAGCAGCCCCCATTACAGAGCAACTAATGAAAAACTGTTTTTT
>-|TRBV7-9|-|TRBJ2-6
CASHGHSGANVLTF
TGTGCCAGCCATGGCCACTCTGGGGCCAACGTCCTGACTTTC
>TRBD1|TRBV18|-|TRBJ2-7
CASSATGGVPYEQYF
TGTGCCAGCTCAGCCACAGGGGGCGTCCCCTACGAGCAGTACTTC
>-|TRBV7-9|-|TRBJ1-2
CASSFGGSYYGYTF
TGTGCCAGCAGCTTCGGCGGCAGCTACTATGGCTACACCTTC
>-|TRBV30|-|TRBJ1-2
CAWATGSSYGYTF
TGTGCCTGGGCAACAGGGTCTAGCTATGGCTACACCTTC
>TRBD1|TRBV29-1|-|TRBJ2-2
CSVAGTVTGELFF
TGCAGCGTTGCCGGGACAGTCACCGGGGAGCTGTTTTTT
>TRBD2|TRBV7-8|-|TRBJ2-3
CASSLRLAGATDTQYF
TGTGCCAGCAGCTTAAGACTAGCGGGAGCGACAGATACGCAGTATTTT
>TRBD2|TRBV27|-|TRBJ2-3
CASSAGTSGRTQGQYF
TGTGCCAGCAGTGCCGGGACTAGCGGGAGGACCCAAGGGCAGTATTTT
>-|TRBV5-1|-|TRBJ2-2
CASSPLGGTPGELFF
TGCGCCAGCAGCCCGCTTGGCGGGACTCCCGGGGAGCTGTTTTTT